The following is a TCR beta chain sequence with its context. V was trimmed by 5 bases and J by 1 base, leaving 18 bases between them. The CDR3 totals 16 residues. CDR1 and CDR2 from the germline V gene are SGHAT and FQNNGV. Profiled with immunoSEQ multiplex PCR; TCRdb holds only in-frame clones, not every one. The data contain tens of thousands of clones, 75% to 90% of them singletons. These data come from a study of T cell changes during pregnancy in multiple sclerosis. This clonotype originated in a female donor in good health, enrolled as a control in a pregnancy study. The rearrangement joins TRBV11-2 to TRBJ2-7; a weak D match, TRBD2 (7 bases). The specimen was peripheral blood, collected after pregnancy. The chain's CDR3 is CASSLHGGGASYEQYF. DNA for the CDR3: TGTGCCAGCAGCCTACATGGTGGGGGGGCATCCTACGAGCAGTACTTC.